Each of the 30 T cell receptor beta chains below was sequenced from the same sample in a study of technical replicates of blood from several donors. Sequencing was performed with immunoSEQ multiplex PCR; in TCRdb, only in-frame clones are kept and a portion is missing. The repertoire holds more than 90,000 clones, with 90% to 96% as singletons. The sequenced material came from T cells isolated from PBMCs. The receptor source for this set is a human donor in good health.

The CDR3 coding sequence is TGTGCCACCAGCCAGGGATACACTGAAGCTTTCTTT. Protein: CATSQGYTEAFF. The V and J genes are TRBV15 and TRBJ1-1; TRBD1 is a possible D gene (5 bases). Germline loops: CDR1 LNHNV, CDR2 YYDKDF (reference sequence). The CDR3 sequence is 12 residues long. Deletions cut 5 bases from V and 3 bases from J, with 7 bases between. The full variable domain, with the rest looked up from reference TRBV15 and TRBJ1-1, is DAMVIQNPRYQVTQFGKPVTLSCSQTLNHNVMYWYQQKSSQAPKLLFHYYDKDFNNEADTPDNFQSRRPNTSFCFLDIRSPGLGDTAMYLCATSQGYTEAFFGQGTRLTVV.

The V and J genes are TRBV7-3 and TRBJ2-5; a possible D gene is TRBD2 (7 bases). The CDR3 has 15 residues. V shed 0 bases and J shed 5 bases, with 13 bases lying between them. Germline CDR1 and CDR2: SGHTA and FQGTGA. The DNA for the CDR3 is TGTGCCAGCAGCTTAACAGGGGGGGCTGGGGAGACCCAGTACTTC. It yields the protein CASSLTGGAGETQYF.

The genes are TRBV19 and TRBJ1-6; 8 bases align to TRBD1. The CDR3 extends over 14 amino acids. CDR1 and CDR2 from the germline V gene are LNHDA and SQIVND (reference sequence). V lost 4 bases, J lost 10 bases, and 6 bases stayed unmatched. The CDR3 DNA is TGTGCCAGTAGTACCCTGGACAGGGAGTCACCCCTCCACTTT. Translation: CASSTLDRESPLHF.

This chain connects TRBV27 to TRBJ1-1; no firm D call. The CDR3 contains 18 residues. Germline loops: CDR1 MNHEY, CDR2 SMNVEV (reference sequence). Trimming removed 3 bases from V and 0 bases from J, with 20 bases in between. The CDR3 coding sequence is TGTGCCAGCAGTTTCCAGCCCCCAGGTAATACCTTGAACACTGAAGCTTTCTTT. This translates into CASSFQPPGNTLNTEAFF.

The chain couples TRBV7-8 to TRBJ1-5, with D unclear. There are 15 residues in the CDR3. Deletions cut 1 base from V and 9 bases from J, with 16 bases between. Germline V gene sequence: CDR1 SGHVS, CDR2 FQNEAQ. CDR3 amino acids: CASSLGATPRSPQHF. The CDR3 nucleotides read TGTGCCAGCAGCTTAGGTGCGACACCCAGATCGCCCCAGCATTTT. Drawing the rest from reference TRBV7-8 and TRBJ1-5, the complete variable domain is GAGVSQSPRYKVAKRGQDVALRCDPISGHVSLFWYQQALGQGPEFLTYFQNEAQLDKSGLPSDRFFAERPEGSVSTLKIQRTQQEDSAVYLCASSLGATPRSPQHFGDGTRLSIL.

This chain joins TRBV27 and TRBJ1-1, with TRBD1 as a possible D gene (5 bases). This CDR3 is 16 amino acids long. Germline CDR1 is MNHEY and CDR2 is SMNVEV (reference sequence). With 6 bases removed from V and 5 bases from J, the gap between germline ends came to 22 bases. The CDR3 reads CASSLTAGGGGTEAFF. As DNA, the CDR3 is TGTGCCAGCAGCTTAACGGCCGGGGGGGGAGGTACTGAAGCTTTCTTT.

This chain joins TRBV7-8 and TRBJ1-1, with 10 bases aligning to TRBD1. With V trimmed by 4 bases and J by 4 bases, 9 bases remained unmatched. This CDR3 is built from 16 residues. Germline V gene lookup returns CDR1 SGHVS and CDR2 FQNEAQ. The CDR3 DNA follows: TGTGCCAGCAGCTCCCTAACTCGGACAGGGGGCACTGAAGCTTTCTTT. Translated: CASSSLTRTGGTEAFF.

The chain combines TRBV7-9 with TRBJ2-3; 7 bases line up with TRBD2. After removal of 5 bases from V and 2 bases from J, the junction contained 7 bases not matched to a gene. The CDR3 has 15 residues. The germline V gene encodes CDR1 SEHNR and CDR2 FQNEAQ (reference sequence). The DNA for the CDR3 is TGTGCCAGCAGCGCACTAGCGTTCCTCACAGATACGCAGTATTTT. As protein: CASSALAFLTDTQYF.

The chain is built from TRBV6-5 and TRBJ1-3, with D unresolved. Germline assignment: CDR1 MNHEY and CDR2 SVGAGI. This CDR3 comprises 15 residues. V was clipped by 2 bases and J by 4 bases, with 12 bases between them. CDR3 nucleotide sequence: TGTGCCAGCAGTTACAGTGCGGTTGGCGGAAACACCATATATTTT. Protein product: CASSYSAVGGNTIYF.

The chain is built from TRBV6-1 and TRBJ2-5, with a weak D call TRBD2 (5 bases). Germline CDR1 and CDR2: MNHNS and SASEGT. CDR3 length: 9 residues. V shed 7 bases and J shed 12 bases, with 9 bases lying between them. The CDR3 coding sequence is TGTGCCAGCAAGGACTCCGAGTACTTC. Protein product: CASKDSEYF.

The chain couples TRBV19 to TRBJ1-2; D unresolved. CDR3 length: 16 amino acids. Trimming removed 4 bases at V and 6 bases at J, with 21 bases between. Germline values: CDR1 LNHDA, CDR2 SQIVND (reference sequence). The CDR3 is CASSTTMRVGLDGYTF. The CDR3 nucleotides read TGTGCCAGTAGTACTACCATGAGGGTAGGATTGGATGGCTACACCTTC.

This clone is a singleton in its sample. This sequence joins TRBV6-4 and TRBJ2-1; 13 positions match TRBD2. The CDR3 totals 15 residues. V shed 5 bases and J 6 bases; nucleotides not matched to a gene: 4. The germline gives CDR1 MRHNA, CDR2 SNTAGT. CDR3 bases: TGTGCCAGCAGTTTGACTAGCGGGGGGCTCAATGAGCAGTTCTTC. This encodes CASSLTSGGLNEQFF.

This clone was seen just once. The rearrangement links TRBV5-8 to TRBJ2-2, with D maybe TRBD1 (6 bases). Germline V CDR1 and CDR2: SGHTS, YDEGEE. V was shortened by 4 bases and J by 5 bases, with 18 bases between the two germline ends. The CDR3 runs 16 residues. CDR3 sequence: CASSTGLRAGTGELFF. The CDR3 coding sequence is TGTGCCAGCAGCACAGGGCTCCGGGCAGGGACCGGGGAGCTGTTTTTT.

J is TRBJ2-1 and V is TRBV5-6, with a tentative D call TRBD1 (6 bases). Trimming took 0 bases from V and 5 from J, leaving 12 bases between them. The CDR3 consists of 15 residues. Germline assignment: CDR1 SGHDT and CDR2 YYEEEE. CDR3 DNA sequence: TGTGCCAGCAGCTTGGGTGGGGGCGTTCACAATGAGCAGTTCTTC. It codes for CASSLGGGVHNEQFF.

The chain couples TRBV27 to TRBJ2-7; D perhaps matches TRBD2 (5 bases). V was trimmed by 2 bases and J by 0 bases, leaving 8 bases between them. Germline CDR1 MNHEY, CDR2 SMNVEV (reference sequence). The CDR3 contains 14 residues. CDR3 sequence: CASSLAGPSYEQYF. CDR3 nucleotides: TGTGCCAGCAGTTTAGCGGGCCCCTCCTACGAGCAGTACTTC.

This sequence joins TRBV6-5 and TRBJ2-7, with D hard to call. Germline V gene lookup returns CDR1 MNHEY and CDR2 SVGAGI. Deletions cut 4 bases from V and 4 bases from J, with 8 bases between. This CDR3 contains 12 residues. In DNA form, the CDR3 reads TGTGCCAGCAGTTCCCAGACTTACGAGCAGTACTTC. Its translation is CASSSQTYEQYF.

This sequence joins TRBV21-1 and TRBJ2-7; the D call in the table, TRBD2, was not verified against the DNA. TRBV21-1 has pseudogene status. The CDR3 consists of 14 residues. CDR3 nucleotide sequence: TGTGCCAGCAGCATTTTTGGGGAGATCTACGAGCAGTACTTC. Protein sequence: CASSIFGEIYEQYF.

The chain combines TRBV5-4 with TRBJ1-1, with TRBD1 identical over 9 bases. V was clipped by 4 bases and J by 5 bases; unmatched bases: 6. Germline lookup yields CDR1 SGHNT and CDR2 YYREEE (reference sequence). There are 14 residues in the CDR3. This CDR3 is CASSIWTGATEAFF. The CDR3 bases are TGTGCCAGCAGCATTTGGACAGGGGCAACTGAAGCTTTCTTT. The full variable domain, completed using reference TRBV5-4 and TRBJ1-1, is ETGVTQSPTHLIKTRGQQVTLRCSSQSGHNTVSWYQQALGQGPQFIFQYYREEENGRGNFPPRFSGLQFPNYSSELNVNALELDDSALYLCASSIWTGATEAFFGQGTRLTVV.

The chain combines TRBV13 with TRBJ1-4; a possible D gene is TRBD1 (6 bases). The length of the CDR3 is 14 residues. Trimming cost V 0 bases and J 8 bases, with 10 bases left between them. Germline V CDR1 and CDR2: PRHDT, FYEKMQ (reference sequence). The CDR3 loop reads CASSLGNRDEKLFF. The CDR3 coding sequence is TGTGCCAGCAGCTTAGGCAACAGGGACGAAAAACTGTTTTTT.

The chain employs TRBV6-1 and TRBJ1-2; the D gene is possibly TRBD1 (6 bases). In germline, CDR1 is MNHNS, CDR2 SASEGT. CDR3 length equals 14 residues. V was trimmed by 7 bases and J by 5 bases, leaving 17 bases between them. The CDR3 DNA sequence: TGTGCCAGCAAAACCTTACAGGGAGAGTATGGCTACACCTTC. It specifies CASKTLQGEYGYTF.

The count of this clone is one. CDR3 region: CASSSLGGGIYEQYF. In nucleotides, the CDR3 is TGCGCCAGCAGCTCCCTGGGCGGGGGGATTTACGAGCAGTACTTC. The V call is TRBV10-1, the J call TRBJ2-7; 8 bases line up with TRBD2. The CDR3 totals 15 residues. Per germline, CDR1 WNHNN and CDR2 SYGVQD (reference sequence). J lost 4 bases, V lost 6 bases, and 11 bases had no gene match.

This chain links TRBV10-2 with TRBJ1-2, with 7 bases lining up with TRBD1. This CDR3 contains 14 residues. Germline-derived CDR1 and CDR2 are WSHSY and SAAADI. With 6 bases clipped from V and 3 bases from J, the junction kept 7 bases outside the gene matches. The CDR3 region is CASRNRGPDYGYTF. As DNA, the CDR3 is TGCGCCAGCAGGAACAGGGGCCCGGACTATGGCTACACCTTC.

In DNA, the CDR3 is TGTGCCACCAGCAGTATCGGGGGTTCTCAGCCCCAGCATTTT. Translation: CATSSIGGSQPQHF. This rearrangement joins TRBV15 to TRBJ1-5; D is possibly TRBD1 (5 bases). The CDR3 length is 14 residues. V was clipped by 3 bases and J by 6 bases, with 12 bases between them. The V gene's germline CDR1 is LNHNV and CDR2 YYDKDF (reference sequence).

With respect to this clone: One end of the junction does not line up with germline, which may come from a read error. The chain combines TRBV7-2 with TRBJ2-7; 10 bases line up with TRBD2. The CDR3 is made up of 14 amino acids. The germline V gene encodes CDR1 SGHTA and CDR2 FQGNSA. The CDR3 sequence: CASTWTSGPYEQYF. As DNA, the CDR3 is TGTGCCAGCACTTGGACTAGCGGACCCTATGAGCAGTACTTC.

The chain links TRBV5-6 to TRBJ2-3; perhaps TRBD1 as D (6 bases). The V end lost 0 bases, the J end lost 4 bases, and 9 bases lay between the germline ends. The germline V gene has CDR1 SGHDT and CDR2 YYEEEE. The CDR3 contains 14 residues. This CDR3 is CASSLGGLSDTQYF. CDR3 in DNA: TGTGCCAGCAGCTTGGGGGGGCTCTCAGATACGCAGTATTTT. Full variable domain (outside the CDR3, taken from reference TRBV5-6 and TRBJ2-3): DAGVTQSPTHLIKTRGQQVTLRCSPKSGHDTVSWYQQALGQGPQFIFQYYEEEERQRGNFPDRFSGHQFPNYSSELNVNALLLGDSALYLCASSLGGLSDTQYFGPGTRLTVL.

CDR3 sequence reads: CASSLVALNTGELFF. The CDR3 nucleotides are TGTGCCAGCAGTTTAGTAGCGCTGAACACCGGGGAGCTGTTTTTT. The rearrangement links TRBV27 to TRBJ2-2; weak D call: TRBD2 (5 bases). The CDR3 spans 15 residues. V was trimmed by 2 bases and J by 1 base, leaving 8 bases between them. Germline V gives CDR1 MNHEY, CDR2 SMNVEV (reference sequence).

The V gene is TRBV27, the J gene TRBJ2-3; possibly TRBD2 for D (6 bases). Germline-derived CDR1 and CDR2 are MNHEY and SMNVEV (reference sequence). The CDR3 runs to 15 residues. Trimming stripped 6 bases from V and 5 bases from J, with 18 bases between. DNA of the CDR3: TGTGCCAGCAGCCTCGGACCTCGCGGGATAGATACGCAGTATTTT. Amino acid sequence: CASSLGPRGIDTQYF.

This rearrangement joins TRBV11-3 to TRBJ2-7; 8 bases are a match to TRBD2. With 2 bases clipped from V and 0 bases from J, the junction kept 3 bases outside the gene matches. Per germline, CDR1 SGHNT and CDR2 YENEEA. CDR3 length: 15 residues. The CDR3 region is CASSLSGGLSYEQYF. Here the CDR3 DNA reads TGTGCCAGCAGCTTAAGCGGGGGCCTCTCCTACGAGCAGTACTTC. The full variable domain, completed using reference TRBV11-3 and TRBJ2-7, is EAGVVQSPRYKIIEKKQPVAFWCNPISGHNTLYWYLQNLGQGPELLIRYENEEAVDDSQLPKDRFSAERLKGVDSTLKIQPAELGDSAVYLCASSLSGGLSYEQYFGPGTRLTVT.

The CDR3 loop is CASSSPNRGGAFF. The CDR3 DNA sequence: TGTGCCAGCAGTTCCCCGAACAGGGGGGGAGCTTTCTTT. The rearrangement uses TRBV6-6 and TRBJ1-1; 8 bases are shared with TRBD1. The CDR3 is 13 amino acids. Germline V gene data show CDR1 as MNHNY and CDR2 as SVGAGI (reference sequence). V was clipped by 4 bases and J by 10 bases; unmatched bases: 8.

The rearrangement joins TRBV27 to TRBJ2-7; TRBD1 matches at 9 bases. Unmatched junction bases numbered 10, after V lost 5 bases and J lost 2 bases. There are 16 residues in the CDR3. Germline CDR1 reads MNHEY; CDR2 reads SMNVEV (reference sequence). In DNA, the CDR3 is TGTGCCAGCAGTAAACAGGGGGCGAGTAGGACCTACGAGCAGTACTTC. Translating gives CASSKQGASRTYEQYF.